Listed below are T cell receptor beta chains from one sample, sequenced in a study of blood T cell repertoires in COVID-19. Clones were read by immunoSEQ multiplex PCR, and TCRdb kept only the in-frame ones, dropping some. The profile shows around 260,000 clones, 90% to 95% of them singletons. Material: peripheral blood. These receptors originate from a woman under 40 with COVID-19, enrolled during active disease. CDR3s include the opening cysteine and the closing phenylalanine or tryptophan. The D gene is left open where the match is weak. Size is omitted from some rows. Given values are once, few, many or a class for expanded clones.

J	D	size	V	DNA	CDR3
TRBJ2-2	-	-	TRBV2	TGTGCCAGCAGTGAAGCGAGGGACACTCACACCGGGGAGCTGTTTTTT	CASSEARDTHTGELFF
TRBJ2-7	TRBD2	-	TRBV11-2	TGTGCCAGCAGCGCACTAGCGGCCTCCTACGAGCAGTACTTC	CASSALAASYEQYF
TRBJ2-1	TRBD2	-	TRBV30	TGTGCCTGGAGTAAGAGCGGGAGGGCCTCCTACAATGAGCAGTTCTTC	CAWSKSGRASYNEQFF
TRBJ2-3	TRBD1	-	TRBV5-1	TGCGCCAGCAGCTTGTACAGGGGAGATACGCAGTATTTT	CASSLYRGDTQYF
TRBJ1-1	TRBD1	-	TRBV19	TGTGCCAGTAGTACGCAACAGGGGGCGCGAACTGAAGCTTTCTTT	CASSTQQGARTEAFF
TRBJ2-7	-	once	TRBV30	TGTGCCTGGAGTGTGGGGGGGGCACGGGAGCAGTACTTC	CAWSVGGAREQYF
TRBJ2-1	TRBD2	once	TRBV29-1	TGCAGCGCGGCGGTAGCGGGAGGGCACAATGAGCAGTTCTTC	CSAAVAGGHNEQFF
TRBJ1-5	-	-	TRBV24-1	TGTGCCACCAGTGATCTTGTCTCGGCAGGACTACATAGCAATCAGCCCCAGCATTTT	CATSDLVSAGLHSNQPQHF
TRBJ1-3	-	-	TRBV19	TGTGCCAGTAGTATTAGCCGGAGTTCTGGAAACACCATATATTTT	CASSISRSSGNTIYF
TRBJ2-3	TRBD2	-	TRBV5-4	TGTGCCAGCAGCGGTCTCGGGGGGACAGATACGCAGTATTTT	CASSGLGGTDTQYF
TRBJ2-7	TRBD1	-	TRBV25-1	TGTGCCAGCAGGGACAGGGACTCCTACGAGCAGTACTTC	CASRDRDSYEQYF
TRBJ2-3	-	-	TRBV5-4	TGTGCCAGCAGCTTGGGACGGGGTCCTAGGACAGATACGCAGTATTTT	CASSLGRGPRTDTQYF
TRBJ2-2	TRBD2	-	TRBV3-1/TRBV3-2	TGTGCCAGCAGCCAAGATCCGACTAGCGGGATCGCCGGGGAGCTGTTTTTT	CASSQDPTSGIAGELFF
TRBJ1-4	TRBD1	-	TRBV15	TGTGCCACCAGCAGAGAGACTAAGACAGGGGTTCATGAAAAACTGTTTTTT	CATSRETKTGVHEKLFF
TRBJ1-1	-	-	TRBV14	TGTGCCAGCAGCCAATTCGGAGGGAATATGAACACTGAAGCTTTCTTT	CASSQFGGNMNTEAFF
TRBJ1-5	TRBD1	-	TRBV27	TGTGCCAGCAGGGACAGGGGAGGGAATCAGCCCCAGCATTTT	CASRDRGGNQPQHF
TRBJ1-1	TRBD1	few	TRBV12-3/TRBV12-4	TGTGCCAGCAGTCGGACAGGAAACACTGAAGCTTTCTTT	CASSRTGNTEAFF
TRBJ2-7	TRBD1	-	TRBV7-3	TGTGCCAGCAGCTTAAATCCGGGACAGGGGGTCGAGCAGTACTTC	CASSLNPGQGVEQYF
TRBJ2-7	-	-	TRBV27	TGTGCCAGCAGTGGAGGGACCGAAACCTACGAGCAGTACTTC	CASSGGTETYEQYF
TRBJ2-7	TRBD1	-	TRBV7-9	TGTGCCAGCAGTTTAGGACAGGGCCTCAACGAGCAGTACTTC	CASSLGQGLNEQYF
TRBJ1-2	TRBD1	few	TRBV5-4	TGTGCCAGCAGCCGGGGACAGGATAACTATGGCTACACCTTC	CASSRGQDNYGYTF
TRBJ1-5	-	-	TRBV2	TGTGCCAGCAACGATAACAGGGCAGGTCAGCCCCAGCATTTT	CASNDNRAGQPQHF
TRBJ2-1	TRBD1	-	TRBV6-5	TGTGCCACATACAGGGGGCAGGGGGCGTCTGAGCAGTTCTTC	CATYRGQGASEQFF
TRBJ2-5	TRBD2	-	TRBV2	TGTGCCAGCAGTGAATCAATTAGCGGGAGTGAGACCCAGTACTTC	CASSESISGSETQYF
TRBJ2-5	-	once	TRBV5-8	TGTGCCAGCAGAGGGGGGGGCCGAGTTGAGACCCAGTACTTC	CASRGGGRVETQYF
TRBJ2-1	TRBD1	-	TRBV9	TGTGCCAGCAGCGTACAAACAGGGGTCGCAAATGAGCAGTTCTTC	CASSVQTGVANEQFF
TRBJ2-2	-	-	TRBV6-4	TGTGCCAGCAGTGACTCGAGGAAATGGGGGGAGCTGTTTTTT	CASSDSRKWGELFF
TRBJ2-4	-	once	TRBV5-1	TGCGCCAGCAGCTTGGCCGGGGAAAACATTCAGTACTTC	CASSLAGENIQYF
TRBJ2-2	TRBD1	-	TRBV19	TGTGCCAGTAGTATAGGGGGACAGGGCAGAGCCGGGGAGCTGTTTTTT	CASSIGGQGRAGELFF